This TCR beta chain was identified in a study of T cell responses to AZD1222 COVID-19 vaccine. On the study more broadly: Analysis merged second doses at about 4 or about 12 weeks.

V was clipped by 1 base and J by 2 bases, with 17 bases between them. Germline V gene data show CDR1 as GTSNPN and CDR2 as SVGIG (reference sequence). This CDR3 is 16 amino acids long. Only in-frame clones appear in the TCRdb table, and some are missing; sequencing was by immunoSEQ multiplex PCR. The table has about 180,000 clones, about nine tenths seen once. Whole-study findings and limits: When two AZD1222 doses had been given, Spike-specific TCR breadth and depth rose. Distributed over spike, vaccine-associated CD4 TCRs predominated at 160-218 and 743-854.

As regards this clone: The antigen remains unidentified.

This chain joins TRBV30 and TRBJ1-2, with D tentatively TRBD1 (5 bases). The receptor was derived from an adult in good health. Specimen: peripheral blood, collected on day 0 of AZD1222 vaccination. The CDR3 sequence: CAWSAGTAALNYGYTF. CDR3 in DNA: TGTGCCTGGAGTGCCGGGACCGCTGCTCTCAACTATGGCTACACCTTC. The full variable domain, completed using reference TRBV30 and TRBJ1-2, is SQTIHQWPATLVQPVGSPLSLECTVEGTSNPNLYWYRQAAGRGLQLLFYSVGIGQISSEVPQNLSASRPQDRQFILSSKKLLLSDSGFYLCAWSAGTAALNYGYTFGSGTRLTVV.